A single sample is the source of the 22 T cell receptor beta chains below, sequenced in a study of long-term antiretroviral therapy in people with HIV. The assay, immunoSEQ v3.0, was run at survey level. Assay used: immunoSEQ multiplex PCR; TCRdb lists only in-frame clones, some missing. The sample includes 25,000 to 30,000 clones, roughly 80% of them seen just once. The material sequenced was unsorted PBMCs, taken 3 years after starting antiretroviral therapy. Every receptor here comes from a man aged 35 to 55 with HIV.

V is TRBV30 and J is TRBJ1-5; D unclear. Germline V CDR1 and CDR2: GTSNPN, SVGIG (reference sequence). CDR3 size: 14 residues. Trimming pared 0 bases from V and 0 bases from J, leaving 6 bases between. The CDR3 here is CAWSVMYSNQPQHF. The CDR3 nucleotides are TGTGCCTGGAGTGTAATGTATAGCAATCAGCCCCAGCATTTT.

The CDR3 coding sequence is TGTGCCAGCAGCCGTAGCCTTGGACTTCGTCTTGAGCAGTTCTTC. Translation: CASSRSLGLRLEQFF. The chain links TRBV6-5 to TRBJ2-1; maybe TRBD2 (5 bases). CDR3 length: 15 residues. The V gene's germline CDR1 is MNHEY and CDR2 SVGAGI. V was pared by 6 bases and J by 9 bases, with 21 bases between.

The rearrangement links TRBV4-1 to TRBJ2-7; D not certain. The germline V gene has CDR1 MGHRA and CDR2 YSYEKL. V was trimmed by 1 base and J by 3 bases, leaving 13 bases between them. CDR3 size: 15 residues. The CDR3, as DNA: TGCGCCAGCAGCCAAGCATTGAGGCCCGTCTACGAGCAGTACTTC. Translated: CASSQALRPVYEQYF.

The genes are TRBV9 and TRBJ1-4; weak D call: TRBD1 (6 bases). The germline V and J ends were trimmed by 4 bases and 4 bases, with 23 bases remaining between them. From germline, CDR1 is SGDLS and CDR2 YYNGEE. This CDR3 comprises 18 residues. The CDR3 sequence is CASSSYRDTSLGNEKLFF. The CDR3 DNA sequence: TGTGCCAGCAGCTCATACCGGGACACGTCCTTAGGTAATGAAAAACTGTTTTTT.

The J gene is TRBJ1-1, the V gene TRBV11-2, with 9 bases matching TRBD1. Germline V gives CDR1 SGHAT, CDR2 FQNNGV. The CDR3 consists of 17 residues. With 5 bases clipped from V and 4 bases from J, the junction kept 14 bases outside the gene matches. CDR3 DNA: TGTGCCAGCAGCCCAAGTGGGACAGGGAAGTGGGCCACTGAAGCTTTCTTT. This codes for CASSPSGTGKWATEAFF.

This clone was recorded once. The CDR3 DNA follows: TGTGCCAGCAGACTTACCGCGAACACTGAAGCTTTCTTT. Amino acids: CASRLTANTEAFF. V and J are TRBV5-4 and TRBJ1-1; the D is unclear. Germline V CDR1 and CDR2: SGHNT, YYREEE (reference sequence). V was trimmed by 5 bases and J by 1 base, leaving 9 bases between them. This CDR3 contains 13 residues.

CDR3 in amino acids: CASSPGGRGGETEAFF. The CDR3 DNA follows: TGTGCCAGCAGCCCTGGGGGCAGAGGGGGTGAGACTGAAGCTTTCTTT. J is TRBJ1-1 and V is TRBV5-4; TRBD1 might be the D (6 bases). Germline V CDR1 and CDR2: SGHNT, YYREEE (reference sequence). The CDR3 covers 16 residues. Trimming stripped 4 bases from V and 5 bases from J, with 21 bases between.

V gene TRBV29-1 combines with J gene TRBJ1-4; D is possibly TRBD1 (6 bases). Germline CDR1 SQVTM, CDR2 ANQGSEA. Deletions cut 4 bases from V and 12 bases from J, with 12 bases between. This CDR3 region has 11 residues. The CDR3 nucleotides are TGCAGCGTTGCGGGGGCAGAGGAACTGTTTTTT. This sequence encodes CSVAGAEELFF.

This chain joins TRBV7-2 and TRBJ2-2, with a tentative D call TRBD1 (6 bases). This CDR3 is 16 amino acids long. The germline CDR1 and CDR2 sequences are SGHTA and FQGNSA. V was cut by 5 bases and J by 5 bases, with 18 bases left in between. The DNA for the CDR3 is TGTGCCAGCAGCCCAGGGGCAGGACCAACTACCGGGGAGCTGTTTTTT. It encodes CASSPGAGPTTGELFF.

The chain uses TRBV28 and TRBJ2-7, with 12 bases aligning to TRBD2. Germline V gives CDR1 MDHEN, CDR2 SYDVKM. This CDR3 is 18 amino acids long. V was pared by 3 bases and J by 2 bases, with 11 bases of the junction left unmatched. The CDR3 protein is CASSFTTGLAGITYEQYF. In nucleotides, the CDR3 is TGTGCCAGCAGTTTTACTACCGGACTAGCGGGAATAACCTACGAGCAGTACTTC.

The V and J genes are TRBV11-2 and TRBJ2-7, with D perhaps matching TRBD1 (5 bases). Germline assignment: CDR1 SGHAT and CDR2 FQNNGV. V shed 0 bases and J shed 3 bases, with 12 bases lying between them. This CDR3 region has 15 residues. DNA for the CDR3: TGTGCCAGCAGCTTAGATTGGGGCGGATACTACGAGCAGTACTTC. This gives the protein CASSLDWGGYYEQYF. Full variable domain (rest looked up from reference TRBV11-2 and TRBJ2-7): EAGVAQSPRYKIIEKRQSVAFWCNPISGHATLYWYQQILGQGPKLLIQFQNNGVVDDSQLPKDRFSAERLKGVDSTLKIQPAKLEDSAVYLCASSLDWGGYYEQYFGPGTRLTVT.

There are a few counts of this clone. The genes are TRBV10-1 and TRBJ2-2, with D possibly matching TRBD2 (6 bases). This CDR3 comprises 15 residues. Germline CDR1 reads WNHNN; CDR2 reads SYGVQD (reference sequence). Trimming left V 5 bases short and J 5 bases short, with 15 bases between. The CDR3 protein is CASSPLRGGTGELFF. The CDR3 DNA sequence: TGCGCCAGCAGTCCCCTGCGGGGCGGGACCGGGGAGCTGTTTTTT.

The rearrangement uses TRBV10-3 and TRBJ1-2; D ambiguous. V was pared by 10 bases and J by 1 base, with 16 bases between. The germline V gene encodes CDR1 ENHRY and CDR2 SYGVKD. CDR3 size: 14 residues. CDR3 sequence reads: CATFDRTDNYGYTF. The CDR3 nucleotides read TGTGCCACCTTCGACCGAACCGATAACTATGGCTACACCTTC.

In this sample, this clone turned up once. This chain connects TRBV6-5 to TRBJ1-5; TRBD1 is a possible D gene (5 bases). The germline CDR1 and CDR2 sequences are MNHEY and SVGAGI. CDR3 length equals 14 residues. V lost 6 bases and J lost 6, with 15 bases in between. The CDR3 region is CASRQDRGAQPQHF. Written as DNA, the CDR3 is TGTGCCAGCAGGCAAGACAGAGGGGCTCAGCCCCAGCATTTT.

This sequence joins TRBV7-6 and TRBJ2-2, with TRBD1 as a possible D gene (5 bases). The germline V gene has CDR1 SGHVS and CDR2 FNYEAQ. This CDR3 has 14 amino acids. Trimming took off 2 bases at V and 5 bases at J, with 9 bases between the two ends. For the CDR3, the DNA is TGTGCCAGCAGCTTATTAGGGGAAACCGGGGAGCTGTTTTTT. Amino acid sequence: CASSLLGETGELFF. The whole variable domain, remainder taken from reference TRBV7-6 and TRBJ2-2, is GAGVSQSPRYKVTKRGQDVALRCDPISGHVSLYWYRQALGQGPEFLTYFNYEAQQDKSGLPNDRFSAERPEGSISTLTIQRTEQRDSAMYRCASSLLGETGELFFGEGSRLTVL.

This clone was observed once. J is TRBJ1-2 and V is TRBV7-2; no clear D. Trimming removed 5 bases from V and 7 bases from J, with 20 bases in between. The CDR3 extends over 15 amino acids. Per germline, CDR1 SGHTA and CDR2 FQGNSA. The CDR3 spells CASSADTPRESGYTF. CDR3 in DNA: TGTGCCAGCAGCGCGGATACGCCTCGGGAAAGTGGCTACACCTTC.

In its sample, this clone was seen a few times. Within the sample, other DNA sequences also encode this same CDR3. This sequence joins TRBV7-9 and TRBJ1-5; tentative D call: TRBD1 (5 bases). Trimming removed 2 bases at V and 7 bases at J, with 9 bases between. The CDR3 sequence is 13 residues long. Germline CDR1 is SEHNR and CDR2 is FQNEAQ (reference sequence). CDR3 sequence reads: CASSLQGGQPQHF. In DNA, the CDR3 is TGTGCCAGCAGCTTACAGGGTGGCCAGCCCCAGCATTTT.

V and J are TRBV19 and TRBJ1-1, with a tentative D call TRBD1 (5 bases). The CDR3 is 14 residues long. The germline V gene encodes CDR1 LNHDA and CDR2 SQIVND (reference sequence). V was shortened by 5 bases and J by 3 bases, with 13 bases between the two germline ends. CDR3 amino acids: CASSLWGRDTEAFF. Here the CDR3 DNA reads TGTGCCAGTAGTCTGTGGGGGAGGGACACTGAAGCTTTCTTT.

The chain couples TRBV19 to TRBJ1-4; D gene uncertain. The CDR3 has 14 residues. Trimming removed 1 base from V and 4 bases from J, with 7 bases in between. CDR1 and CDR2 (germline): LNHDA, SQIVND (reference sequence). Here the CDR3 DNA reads TGTGCCAGTAGTATAGCACAGTATAATGAAAAACTGTTTTTT. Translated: CASSIAQYNEKLFF.

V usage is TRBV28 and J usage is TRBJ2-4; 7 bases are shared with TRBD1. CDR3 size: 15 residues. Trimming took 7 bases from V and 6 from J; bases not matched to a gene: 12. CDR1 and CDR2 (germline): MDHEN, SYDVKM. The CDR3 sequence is CASNTRRDSRNIQYF. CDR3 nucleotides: TGTGCCAGCAACACGAGACGGGACAGTCGAAACATTCAGTACTTC.

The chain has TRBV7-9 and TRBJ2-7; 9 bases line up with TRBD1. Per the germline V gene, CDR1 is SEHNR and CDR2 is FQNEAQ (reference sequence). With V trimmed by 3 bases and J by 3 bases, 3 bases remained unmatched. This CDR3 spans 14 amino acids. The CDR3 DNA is TGTGCCAGCAGCTTGGGGACAGGGATCTACGAGCAGTACTTC. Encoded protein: CASSLGTGIYEQYF.

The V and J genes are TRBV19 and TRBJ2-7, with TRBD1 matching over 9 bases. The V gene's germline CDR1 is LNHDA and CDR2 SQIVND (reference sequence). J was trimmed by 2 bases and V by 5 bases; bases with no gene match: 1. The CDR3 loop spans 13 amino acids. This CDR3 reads CASSRDRAYEQYF. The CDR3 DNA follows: TGTGCCAGTAGTCGGGACAGGGCCTACGAGCAGTACTTC.